This TCR beta chain came from a study of cytomegalovirus exposure and HLA in healthy donors. Unmatched junction bases numbered 8, after V lost 2 bases and J lost 2 bases. This CDR3 contains 16 residues. The V gene's germline CDR1 is KGHSH and CDR2 LQKENI. It was with 60 Vbeta and 13 Jbeta primers that the PCR ran. Sequenced by immunoSEQ multiplex PCR; TCRdb stores in-frame clones only, minus some. The sample consists of under 150,000 clones, about 70% of them appearing once. The receptor was isolated from a woman aged 40 to 50 in good health and CMV-seronegative. Specimen: PBMCs. The V call is TRBV18, the J call TRBJ1-2, with TRBD1 matching over 7 bases. Written as DNA, the CDR3 is TGTGCCAGCTCACCAGTACAGGGGAGGAAGAACTATGGCTACACCTTC. This codes for CASSPVQGRKNYGYTF.